These T cell receptor beta chains were read from a single sample in a study of cytomegalovirus exposure and HLA in healthy donors. Here immunoSEQ multiplex PCR was the method, and the copy in TCRdb shows in-frame clones only, minus some. Counted here are under 110,000 clones, about 75% occurring once; the ten biggest clones make up over 2%. The sequenced sample consisted of PBMCs. These receptors originate from a man aged 35 to 55 in good health and CMV-seronegative. Both conserved end residues are part of each CDR3. D genes are given only for firm matches. A row's size may be missing; if present it is once, few, many or a size class.

TRBD2,.,TRBJ2-5,TRBV7-9,TGTGCCAGCAGCTTTGGTGGGTCTAGCGGCCAAGAGACCCAGTACTTC,CASSFGGSSGQETQYF
.,.,TRBJ2-6,TRBV28,TGTGCCAGCAGTTTAGAGGCTGGGGCCAACGTCCTGACTTTC,CASSLEAGANVLTF
TRBD2,.,TRBJ2-3,TRBV9,TGTGCCAGCAGCCTCCTGGGAAGCGGGGGGCCCACAGATACGCAGTATTTT,CASSLLGSGGPTDTQYF
.,.,TRBJ1-4,TRBV7-8,TGTGCCAGCAGTCCTGGACAGATTAATGAAAAACTGTTTTTT,CASSPGQINEKLFF
TRBD1,.,TRBJ1-6,TRBV27,TGTGCCAGCAGTTTACACCAGACAGGGAATTCACCCCTCCACTTT,CASSLHQTGNSPLHF
TRBD1,.,TRBJ2-2,TRBV2,TGTGCCAGCAGGCCGGACAGGGCGGACACCGGGGAGCTGTTTTTT,CASRPDRADTGELFF
TRBD1,.,TRBJ2-2,TRBV5-1,TGCGCCAGCAGCTCGGGACAGCGTATCACCGGGGAGCTGTTTTTT,CASSSGQRITGELFF
TRBD1,.,TRBJ2-6,TRBV9,TGTGCCAGCAGCGTAGGTGCAGGGGGAGCTGGGGCCAACGTCCTGACTTTC,CASSVGAGGAGANVLTF
TRBD2,.,TRBJ2-2,TRBV2,TGTGCCAGCAGTTCGACTAGCGGGGGGACCGGGGAGCTGTTTTTT,CASSSTSGGTGELFF
TRBD2,few,TRBJ2-3,TRBV6-5,TGTGCCAGCAGTTACTCAGCGGGGGGGACAGATACGCAGTATTTT,CASSYSAGGTDTQYF
TRBD1,.,TRBJ1-1,TRBV29-1,TGCAGCGTTGGGACAGGGACTCAGAACACTGAAGCTTTCTTT,CSVGTGTQNTEAFF
TRBD2,once,TRBJ2-7,TRBV2,TGTGCCAGCACCAACCCGGGAGGGGACCGCTACGAGCAGTACTTC,CASTNPGGDRYEQYF
TRBD1,.,TRBJ2-7,TRBV19,TGTGCCAGTAGTAATAGGGGGCGAGACTACGAGCAGTACTTC,CASSNRGRDYEQYF
.,.,TRBJ1-2,TRBV7-9,TGTGCCAGCAGCTCTGACATGGGGGGCTATGGCTACACCTTC,CASSSDMGGYGYTF
.,.,TRBJ1-2,TRBV4-1,TGCGCCAGCAGCCAGAGAGAAGACGGACTCTATGGCTACACCTTC,CASSQREDGLYGYTF
TRBD1,.,TRBJ1-2,TRBV11-2,TGTGCCAGCAGCCGATACAGGGGGCAGGACTATGGCTACACCTTC,CASSRYRGQDYGYTF
TRBD1,few,TRBJ1-1,TRBV6-5,TGTGCCAGCAGTCGTGGGTCAGGGGGAGACACTGAAGCTTTCTTT,CASSRGSGGDTEAFF
TRBD2,.,TRBJ2-3,TRBV6-6,TGTGCCAGCAGTTACAGGGGAGGGTACACAGATACGCAGTATTTT,CASSYRGGYTDTQYF
.,.,TRBJ1-5,TRBV7-8,TGTGCCAGCGCGGCGGGGGGCGTTCAGCCCCAGCATTTT,CASAAGGVQPQHF
TRBD1,once,TRBJ1-6,TRBV11-2,TGTGCCAGCAGCCAACCGACAGGGGTTAATTCACCCCTCCACTTT,CASSQPTGVNSPLHF
TRBD2,once,TRBJ2-3,TRBV7-9,TGTGCCAGCAGCTGGGGAGGGAGCACAGATACGCAGTATTTT,CASSWGGSTDTQYF
.,once,TRBJ1-1,TRBV18,TGTGCCAGCTCACCCACGCAGGCACGTGTGGGTAACACTGAAGCTTTCTTT,CASSPTQARVGNTEAFF
TRBD1,.,TRBJ1-6,TRBV6-5,TGTGCCAGCTCAGTGACAGGGGGGAATTCACCCCTCCACTTT,CASSVTGGNSPLHF
TRBD1,.,TRBJ1-5,TRBV18,TGTGCCAGCTCATCAGGGGGCCGCAATCAGCCCCAGCATTTT,CASSSGGRNQPQHF
.,.,TRBJ1-1,TRBV23-1,TGCGCCAGCATCGTTACAGGCATTTTCGTGAACACTGAAGCTTTCTTT,CASIVTGIFVNTEAFF
TRBD1,.,TRBJ1-2,TRBV6-1,TGTGCCAGCAGTGAATCGGGACAGGGGATTGGCTACACCTTC,CASSESGQGIGYTF
.,.,TRBJ1-1,TRBV6-1,TGTGCCAGCAGTGACAGGGGTCGGGACACTGAAGCTTTCTTT,CASSDRGRDTEAFF
.,.,TRBJ2-3,TRBV18,TGTGCCAGCTCACCACTGATGTCCGGTACAGATACGCAGTATTTT,CASSPLMSGTDTQYF
.,.,TRBJ1-5,TRBV19,TGTGCCAGTAGCACGGGGTCTGGTCGCAATCAGCCCCAGCATTTT,CASSTGSGRNQPQHF
TRBD1,.,TRBJ2-7,TRBV27,TGTGCCAGCAGATTGGACAGGGGGAGGTCGGTCTACGAGCAGTACTTC,CASRLDRGRSVYEQYF
.,.,TRBJ1-2,TRBV2,TGTGCCAGCAGTGAAAATAGGGGGGGGCTCTATGGCTACACCTTC,CASSENRGGLYGYTF
TRBD1,.,TRBJ2-2,TRBV5-1,TGCGCCAGCAGCGAGGGACAGGGGTCCGGGGAGCTGTTTTTT,CASSEGQGSGELFF
TRBD2,.,TRBJ2-7,TRBV6-1,TGTGCCAGCAGTGAAGGCATAGGGACTATCTACGAGCAGTACTTC,CASSEGIGTIYEQYF
.,.,TRBJ2-7,TRBV25-1,TGTGCCAGCAGTGAGGCGGGCCTACACGAGCAGTACTTC,CASSEAGLHEQYF
TRBD2,.,TRBJ2-3,TRBV5-1,TGCGCCAGCAGCAACCCAGCCCAGCGGGGGGGCCCGGGCACAGATACGCAGTATTTT,CASSNPAQRGGPGTDTQYF
TRBD2,.,TRBJ2-5,TRBV7-6,TGTGCCAGCAGCTTAGGGTCTAGCGGGGGTTTAGAGACCCAGTACTTC,CASSLGSSGGLETQYF
.,few,TRBJ1-4,TRBV27,TGTGCCAGCAGCCGAACCCCAGGGGAAAAACTGTTTTTT,CASSRTPGEKLFF
TRBD2,.,TRBJ2-7,TRBV4-1,TGCGCCAGCAGCCACGCTAGCGGGGCGGTCGAGCAGTACTTC,CASSHASGAVEQYF
.,.,TRBJ2-5,TRBV7-9,TGTGCCAGCAGCTCGCTCCGTCGGCAGGGCCTACAAGAGACCCAGTACTTC,CASSSLRRQGLQETQYF
TRBD1,.,TRBJ1-1,TRBV6-6,TGTGCCAGCAGAACCACAGGGGTGAACACTGAAGCTTTCTTT,CASRTTGVNTEAFF
.,.,TRBJ1-5,TRBV19,TGTGCCAGTAGTGCCTATCATAATCAGCCCCAGCATTTT,CASSAYHNQPQHF
.,.,TRBJ2-5,TRBV18,TGTGCCAGCTCACCACGGCTCCAAGAGACCCAGTACTTC,CASSPRLQETQYF
TRBD1,.,TRBJ1-6,TRBV7-2,TGTGCCAGCAGCTTAAGACAGGGGCCGGGGAATTCACCCCTCCACTTT,CASSLRQGPGNSPLHF
.,.,TRBJ2-2,TRBV2,TGTGCCAGCAGACCGCGACGGACAGACGCCGGGGAGCTGTTTTTT,CASRPRRTDAGELFF
TRBD2,.,TRBJ2-2,TRBV11-2,TGTGCCAGCAGCTCCGTCCGGATACCTAGCGGGGGGGCCGGCGGGGAGCTGTTTTTT,CASSSVRIPSGGAGGELFF
.,.,TRBJ2-7,TRBV11-2,TGTGCCAGCAGCCCAGTGGCAGGAAGGGGCTTCTACGAGCAGTACTTC,CASSPVAGRGFYEQYF